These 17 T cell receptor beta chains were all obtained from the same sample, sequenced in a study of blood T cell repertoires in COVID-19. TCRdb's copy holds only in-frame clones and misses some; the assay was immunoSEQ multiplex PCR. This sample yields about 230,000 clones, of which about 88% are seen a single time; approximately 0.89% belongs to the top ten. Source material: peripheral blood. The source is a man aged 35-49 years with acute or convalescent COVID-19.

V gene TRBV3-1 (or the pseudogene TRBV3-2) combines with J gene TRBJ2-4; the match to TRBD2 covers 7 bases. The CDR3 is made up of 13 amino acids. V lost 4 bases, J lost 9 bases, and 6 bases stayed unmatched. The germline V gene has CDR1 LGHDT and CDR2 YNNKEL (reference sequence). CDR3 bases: TGTGCCAGCAGCCGAACCAGGGAGGGCATTCAGTACTTC. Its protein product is CASSRTREGIQYF.

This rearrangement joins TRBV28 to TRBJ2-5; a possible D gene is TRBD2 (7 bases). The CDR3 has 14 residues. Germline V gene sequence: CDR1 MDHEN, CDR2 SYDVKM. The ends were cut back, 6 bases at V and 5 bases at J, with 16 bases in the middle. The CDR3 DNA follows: TGTGCCAGCAGGGAGAGGGGGGGATGGGAGACCCAGTACTTC. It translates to CASRERGGWETQYF.

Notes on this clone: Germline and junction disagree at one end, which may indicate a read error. Here the CDR3 reads CASRLGQGQPQHF. The CDR3 nucleotides are TGTGCCAGCAGGTTAGGACAGGGCCAGCCCCAGCATTTT. This chain joins TRBV7-2 and TRBJ1-5; 8 bases align to TRBD1. In germline, CDR1 is SGHTA, CDR2 FQGNSA. The CDR3 totals 13 residues.

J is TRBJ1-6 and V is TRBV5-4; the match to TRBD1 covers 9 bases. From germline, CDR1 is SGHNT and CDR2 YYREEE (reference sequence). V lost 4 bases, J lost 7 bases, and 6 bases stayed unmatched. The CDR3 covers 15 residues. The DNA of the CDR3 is TGTGCCAGCAGCCAATTGGGACAGGGAAATTCACCCCTCCACTTT. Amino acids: CASSQLGQGNSPLHF.

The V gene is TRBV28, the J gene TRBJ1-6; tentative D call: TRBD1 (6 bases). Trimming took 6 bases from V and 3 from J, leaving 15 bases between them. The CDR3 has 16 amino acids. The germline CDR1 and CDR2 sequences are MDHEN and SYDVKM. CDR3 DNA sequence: TGTGCCAGCAGCCCAGGGGTCGCAGTCTATAATTCACCCCTCCACTTT. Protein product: CASSPGVAVYNSPLHF. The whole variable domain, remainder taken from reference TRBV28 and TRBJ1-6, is DVKVTQSSRYLVKRTGEKVFLECVQDMDHENMFWYRQDPGLGLRLIYFSYDVKMKEKGDIPEGYSVSREKKERFSLILESASTNQTSMYLCASSPGVAVYNSPLHFGNGTRLTVT.

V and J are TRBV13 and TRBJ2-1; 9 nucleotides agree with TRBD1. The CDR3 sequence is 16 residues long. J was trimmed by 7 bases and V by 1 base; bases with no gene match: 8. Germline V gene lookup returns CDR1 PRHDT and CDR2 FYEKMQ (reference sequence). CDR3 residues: CASSLAQGQGWNEQFF. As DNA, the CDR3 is TGTGCCAGCAGCTTAGCCCAGGGACAGGGTTGGAATGAGCAGTTCTTC.

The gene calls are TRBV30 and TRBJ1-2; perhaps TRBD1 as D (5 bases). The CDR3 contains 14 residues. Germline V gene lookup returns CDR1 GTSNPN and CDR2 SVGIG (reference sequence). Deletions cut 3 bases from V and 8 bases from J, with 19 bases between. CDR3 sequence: CAWRRRAGLRGYTF. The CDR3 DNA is TGTGCCTGGAGACGAAGGGCGGGGCTAAGGGGCTACACCTTC.

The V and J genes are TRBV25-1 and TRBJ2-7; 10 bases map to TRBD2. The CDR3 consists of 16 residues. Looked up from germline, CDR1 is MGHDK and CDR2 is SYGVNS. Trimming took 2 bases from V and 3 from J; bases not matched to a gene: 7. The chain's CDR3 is CASSEGASGSGYEQYF. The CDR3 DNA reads TGTGCCAGCAGTGAAGGGGCTAGCGGGAGTGGCTACGAGCAGTACTTC.

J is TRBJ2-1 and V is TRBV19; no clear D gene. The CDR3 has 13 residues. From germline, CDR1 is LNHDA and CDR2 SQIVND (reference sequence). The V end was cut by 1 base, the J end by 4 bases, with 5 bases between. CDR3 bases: TGTGCCAGTAGTATAGCCCTTTACAATGAGCAGTTCTTC. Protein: CASSIALYNEQFF.

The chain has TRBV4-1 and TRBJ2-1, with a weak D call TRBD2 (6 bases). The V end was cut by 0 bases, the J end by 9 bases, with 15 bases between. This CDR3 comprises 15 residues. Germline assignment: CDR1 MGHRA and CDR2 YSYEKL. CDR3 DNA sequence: TGCGCCAGCAGCCAAGATGACCTAGCGCGGGGTGAGCAGTTCTTC. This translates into CASSQDDLARGEQFF.

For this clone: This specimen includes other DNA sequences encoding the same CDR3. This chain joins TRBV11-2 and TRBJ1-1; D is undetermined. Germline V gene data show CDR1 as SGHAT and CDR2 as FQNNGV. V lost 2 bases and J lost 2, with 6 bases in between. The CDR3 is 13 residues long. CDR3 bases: TGTGCCAGCAGCTTAACAGAAAACACTGAAGCTTTCTTT. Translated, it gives CASSLTENTEAFF.

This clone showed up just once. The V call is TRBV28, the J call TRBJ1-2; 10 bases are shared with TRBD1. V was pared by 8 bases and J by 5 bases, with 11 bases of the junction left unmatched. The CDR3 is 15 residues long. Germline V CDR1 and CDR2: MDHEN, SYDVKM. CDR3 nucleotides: TGTGCCAGCGGCCCCTCAGGACAGGGGGTATATGGCTACACCTTC. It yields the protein CASGPSGQGVYGYTF.

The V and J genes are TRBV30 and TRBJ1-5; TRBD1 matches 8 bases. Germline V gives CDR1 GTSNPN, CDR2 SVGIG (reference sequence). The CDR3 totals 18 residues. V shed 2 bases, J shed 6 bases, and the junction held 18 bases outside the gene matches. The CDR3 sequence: CAWSLVPGGEEFSQPQHF. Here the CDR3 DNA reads TGTGCCTGGAGTCTTGTTCCAGGGGGCGAAGAATTTAGTCAGCCCCAGCATTTT.

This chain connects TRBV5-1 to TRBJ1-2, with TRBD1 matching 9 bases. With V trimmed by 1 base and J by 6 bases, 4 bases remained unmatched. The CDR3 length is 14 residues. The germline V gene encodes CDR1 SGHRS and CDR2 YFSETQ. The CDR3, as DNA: TGCGCCAGCAGCTTGAACACAGGGGGCCATGGCTACACCTTC. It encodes CASSLNTGGHGYTF.

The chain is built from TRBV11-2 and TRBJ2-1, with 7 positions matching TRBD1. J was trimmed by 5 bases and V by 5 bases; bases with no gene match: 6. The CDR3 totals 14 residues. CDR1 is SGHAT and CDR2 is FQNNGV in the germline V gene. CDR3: CASSMTGPNNEQFF. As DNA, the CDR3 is TGTGCCAGCAGCATGACAGGGCCCAACAATGAGCAGTTCTTC.

CDR3 in amino acids: CASSVVGSGDSGNTIYF. Here the CDR3 DNA reads TGTGCCAGCAGCGTAGTAGGCTCAGGGGACTCTGGAAACACCATATATTTT. The chain carries TRBV9 and TRBJ1-3, with a weak D call TRBD1 (6 bases). The CDR3 covers 17 residues. The V end lost 0 bases, the J end lost 0 bases, and 13 bases lay between the germline ends. Germline V gives CDR1 SGDLS, CDR2 YYNGEE.

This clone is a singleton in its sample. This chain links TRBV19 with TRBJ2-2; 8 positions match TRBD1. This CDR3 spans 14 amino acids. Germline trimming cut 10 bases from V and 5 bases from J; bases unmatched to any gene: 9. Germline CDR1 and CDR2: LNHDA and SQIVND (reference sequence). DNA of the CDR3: TGTGCCACTATGGACAGGGCAGCAACCGGGGAGCTGTTTTTT. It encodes CATMDRAATGELFF.